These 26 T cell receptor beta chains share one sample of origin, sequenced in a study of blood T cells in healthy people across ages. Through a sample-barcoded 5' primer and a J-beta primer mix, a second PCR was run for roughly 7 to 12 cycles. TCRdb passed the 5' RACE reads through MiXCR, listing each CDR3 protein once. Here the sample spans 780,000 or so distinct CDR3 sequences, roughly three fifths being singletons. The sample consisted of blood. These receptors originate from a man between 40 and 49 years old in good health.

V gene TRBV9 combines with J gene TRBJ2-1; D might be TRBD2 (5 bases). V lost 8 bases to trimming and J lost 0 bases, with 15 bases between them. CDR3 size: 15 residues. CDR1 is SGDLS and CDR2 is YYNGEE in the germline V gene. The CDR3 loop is CARRSGTASYNEQFF. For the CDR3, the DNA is TGTGCCAGGCGGAGCGGTACCGCCTCCTACAATGAGCAGTTCTTC. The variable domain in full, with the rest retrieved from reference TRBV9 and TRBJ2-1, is DSGVTQTPKHLITATGQRVTLRCSPRSGDLSVYWYQQSLDQGLQFLIQYYNGEERAKGNILERFSAQQFPDLHSELNLSSLELGDSALYFCARRSGTASYNEQFFGPGTRLTVL.

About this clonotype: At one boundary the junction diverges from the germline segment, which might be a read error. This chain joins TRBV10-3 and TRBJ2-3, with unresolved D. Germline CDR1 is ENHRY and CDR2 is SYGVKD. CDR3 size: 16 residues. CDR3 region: CAISAIRIGPTDTQYF. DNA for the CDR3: TGTGCCATCAGTGCTATTCGGATCGGTCCCACAGATACACAGTATTTT.

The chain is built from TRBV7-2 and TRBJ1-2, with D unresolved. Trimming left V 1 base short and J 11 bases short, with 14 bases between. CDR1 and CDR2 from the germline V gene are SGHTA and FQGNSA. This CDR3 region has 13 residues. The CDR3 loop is CASSLGSAMGYTF. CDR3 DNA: TGTGCCAGCAGCTTAGGTTCCGCTATGGGGTACACCTTC.

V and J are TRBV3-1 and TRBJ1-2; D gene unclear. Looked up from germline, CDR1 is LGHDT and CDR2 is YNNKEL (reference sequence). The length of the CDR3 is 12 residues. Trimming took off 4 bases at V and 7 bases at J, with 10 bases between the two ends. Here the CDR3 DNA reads TGTGCCAGCAGCCTGCTGACGAGTGGCTACACCTTC. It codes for CASSLLTSGYTF.

Here the CDR3 DNA reads TGTGCCAGCAGTTACCCCACTAGCGGGGGGGCCGGACTCTCAGATACGCAGTATTTT. This sequence encodes CASSYPTSGGAGLSDTQYF. The chain uses TRBV6-2 or TRBV6-3 and TRBJ2-3; 13 nucleotides agree with TRBD2. V gave up 2 bases and J gave up 4 bases; unmatched junction bases: 12. The CDR3 spans 19 residues. Germline V CDR1 and CDR2: MNHEY, SVGEGT.

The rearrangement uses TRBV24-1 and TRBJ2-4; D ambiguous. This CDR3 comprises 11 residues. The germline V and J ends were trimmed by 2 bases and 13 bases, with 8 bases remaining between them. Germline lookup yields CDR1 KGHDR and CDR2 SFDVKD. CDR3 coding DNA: TGTGCCACCAGTGATTCCCTCTTGCAGTACTTC. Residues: CATSDSLLQYF.

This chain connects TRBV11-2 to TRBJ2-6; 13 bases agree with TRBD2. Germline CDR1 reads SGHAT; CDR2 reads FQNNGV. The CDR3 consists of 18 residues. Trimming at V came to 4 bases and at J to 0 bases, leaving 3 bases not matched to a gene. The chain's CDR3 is CASSSGTSGNSGANVLTF. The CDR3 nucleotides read TGTGCCAGCAGCTCCGGGACTAGCGGGAACTCTGGGGCCAACGTCCTGACTTTC.

CDR3 in DNA: TGCGCCAGCAGCTTGAGCGGGACTCCCCAAGAGACCCAGTACTTC. As protein: CASSLSGTPQETQYF. The genes are TRBV5-1 and TRBJ2-5; 7 bases line up with TRBD2. In germline, CDR1 is SGHRS, CDR2 YFSETQ. Unmatched junction bases numbered 4, after V lost 1 base and J lost 1 base. The CDR3 runs to 15 residues.

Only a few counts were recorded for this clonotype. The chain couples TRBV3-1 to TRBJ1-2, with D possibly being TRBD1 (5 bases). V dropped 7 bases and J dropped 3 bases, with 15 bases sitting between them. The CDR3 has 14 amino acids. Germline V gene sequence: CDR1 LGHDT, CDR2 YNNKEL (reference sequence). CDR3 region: CASTGHGADYGYTF. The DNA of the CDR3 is TGTGCCAGCACTGGGCATGGGGCTGACTATGGCTACACCTTC.

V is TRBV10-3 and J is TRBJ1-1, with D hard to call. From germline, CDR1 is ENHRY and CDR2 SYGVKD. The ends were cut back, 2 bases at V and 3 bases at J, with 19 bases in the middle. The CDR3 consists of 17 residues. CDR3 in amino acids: CAISEDRSTGPDTEAFF. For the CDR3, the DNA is TGTGCCATCAGTGAGGATAGGAGTACGGGTCCCGACACTGAAGCTTTCTTT.

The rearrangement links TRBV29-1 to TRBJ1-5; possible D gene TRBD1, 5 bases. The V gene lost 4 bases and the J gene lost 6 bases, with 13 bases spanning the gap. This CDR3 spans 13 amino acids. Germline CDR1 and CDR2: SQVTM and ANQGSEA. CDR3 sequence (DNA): TGCAGCGTTGTGGGGCATGGTGGTCAGCCCCAGCATTTT. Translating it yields CSVVGHGGQPQHF.

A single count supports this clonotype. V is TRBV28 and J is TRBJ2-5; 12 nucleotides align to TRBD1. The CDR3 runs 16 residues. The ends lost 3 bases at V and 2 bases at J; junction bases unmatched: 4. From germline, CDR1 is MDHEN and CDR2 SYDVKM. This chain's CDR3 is CASSFGTGGVQETQYF. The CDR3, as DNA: TGTGCCAGCAGTTTTGGGACAGGGGGCGTGCAAGAGACCCAGTACTTC.

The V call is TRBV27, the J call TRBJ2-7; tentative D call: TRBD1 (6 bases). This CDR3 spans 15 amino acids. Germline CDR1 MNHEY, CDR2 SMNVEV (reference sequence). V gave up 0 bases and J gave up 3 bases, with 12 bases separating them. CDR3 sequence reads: CASSLSVGGYYEQYF. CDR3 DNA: TGTGCCAGCAGTTTATCAGTAGGGGGATACTACGAGCAGTACTTC.

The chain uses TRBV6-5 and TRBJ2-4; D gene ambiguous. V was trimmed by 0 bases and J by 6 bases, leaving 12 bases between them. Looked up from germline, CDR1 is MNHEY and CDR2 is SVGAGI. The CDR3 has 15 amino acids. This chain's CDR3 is CASSYSWRNANIQYF. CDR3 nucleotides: TGTGCCAGCAGTTACTCGTGGAGAAACGCAAACATTCAGTACTTC.

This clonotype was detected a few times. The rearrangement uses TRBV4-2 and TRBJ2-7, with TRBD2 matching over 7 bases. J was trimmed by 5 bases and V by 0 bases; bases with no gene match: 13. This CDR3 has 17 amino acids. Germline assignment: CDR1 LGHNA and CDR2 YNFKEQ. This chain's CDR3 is CASSQDLGRGRFNEQYF. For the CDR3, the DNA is TGTGCCAGCAGCCAAGACCTTGGGCGCGGGAGATTCAACGAGCAGTACTTC.

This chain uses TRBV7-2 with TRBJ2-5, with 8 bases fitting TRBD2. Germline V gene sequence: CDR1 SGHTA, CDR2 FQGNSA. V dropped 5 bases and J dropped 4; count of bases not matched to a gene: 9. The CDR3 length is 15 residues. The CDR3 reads CASSPTAGAGETQYF. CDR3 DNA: TGTGCCAGCAGCCCTACAGCGGGGGCAGGAGAGACCCAGTACTTC. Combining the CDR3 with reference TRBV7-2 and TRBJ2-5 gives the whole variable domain GAGVSQSPSNKVTEKGKDVELRCDPISGHTALYWYRQSLGQGLEFLIYFQGNSAPDKSGLPSDRFSAERTGGSVSTLTIQRTQQEDSAVYLCASSPTAGAGETQYFGPGTRLLVL.

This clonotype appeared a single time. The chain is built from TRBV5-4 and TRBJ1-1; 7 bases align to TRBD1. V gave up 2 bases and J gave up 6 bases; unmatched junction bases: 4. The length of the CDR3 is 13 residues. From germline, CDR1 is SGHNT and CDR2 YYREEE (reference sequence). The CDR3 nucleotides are TGTGCCAGCAGCTTACCCGGGACAGCTGAAGCTTTCTTT. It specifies CASSLPGTAEAFF.

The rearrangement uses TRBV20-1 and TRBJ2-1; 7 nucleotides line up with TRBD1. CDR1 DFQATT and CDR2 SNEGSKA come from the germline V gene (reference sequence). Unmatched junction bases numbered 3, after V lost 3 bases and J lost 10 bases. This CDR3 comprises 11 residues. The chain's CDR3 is CSASFRGEQFF. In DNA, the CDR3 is TGCAGTGCTAGTTTCAGGGGGGAGCAGTTCTTC.

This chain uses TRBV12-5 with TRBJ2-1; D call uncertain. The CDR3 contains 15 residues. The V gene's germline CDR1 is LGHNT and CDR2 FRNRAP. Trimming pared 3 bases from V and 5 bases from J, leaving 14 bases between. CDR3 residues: CASGFPVDRNNEQFF. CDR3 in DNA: TGTGCTAGTGGTTTCCCCGTCGACCGAAACAATGAGCAGTTCTTC. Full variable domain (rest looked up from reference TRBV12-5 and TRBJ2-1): DARVTQTPRHKVTEMGQEVTMRCQPILGHNTVFWYRQTMMQGLELLAYFRNRAPLDDSGMPKDRFSAEMPDATLATLKIQPSEPRDSAVYFCASGFPVDRNNEQFFGPGTRLTVL.

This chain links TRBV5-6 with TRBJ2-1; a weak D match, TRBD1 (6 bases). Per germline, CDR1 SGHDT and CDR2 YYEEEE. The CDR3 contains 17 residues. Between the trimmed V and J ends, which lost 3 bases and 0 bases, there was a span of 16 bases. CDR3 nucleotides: TGTGCCAGCAGCTGGGGGCCAGGGGTTCTCTCCTACAATGAGCAGTTCTTC. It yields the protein CASSWGPGVLSYNEQFF. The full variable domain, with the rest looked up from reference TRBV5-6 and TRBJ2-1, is DAGVTQSPTHLIKTRGQQVTLRCSPKSGHDTVSWYQQALGQGPQFIFQYYEEEERQRGNFPDRFSGHQFPNYSSELNVNALLLGDSALYLCASSWGPGVLSYNEQFFGPGTRLTVL.

The chain's CDR3 is CSVAPDPRGASYNEQFF. The CDR3 nucleotides are TGCAGCGTTGCCCCCGACCCACGGGGGGCTTCCTACAATGAGCAGTTCTTC. The chain has TRBV29-1 and TRBJ2-1, with a tentative D call TRBD2 (7 bases). Per the germline V gene, CDR1 is SQVTM and CDR2 is ANQGSEA. With 4 bases removed from V and 1 base from J, the gap between germline ends came to 20 bases. The CDR3 has 17 residues.

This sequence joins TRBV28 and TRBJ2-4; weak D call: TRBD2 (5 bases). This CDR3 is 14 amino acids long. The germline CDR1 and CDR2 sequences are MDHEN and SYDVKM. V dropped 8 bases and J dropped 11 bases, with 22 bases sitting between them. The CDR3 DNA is TGTGCCAGCCAAAGCGAGGAGCGGAGAGGCGTTCAGTACTTC. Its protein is CASQSEERRGVQYF.

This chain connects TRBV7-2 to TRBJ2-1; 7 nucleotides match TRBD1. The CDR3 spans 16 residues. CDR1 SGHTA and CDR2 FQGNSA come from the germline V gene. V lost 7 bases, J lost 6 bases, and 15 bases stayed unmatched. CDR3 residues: CASTKAGGSRLNEQFF. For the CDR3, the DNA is TGTGCCAGCACCAAAGCAGGGGGTAGCCGCCTCAATGAGCAGTTCTTC.

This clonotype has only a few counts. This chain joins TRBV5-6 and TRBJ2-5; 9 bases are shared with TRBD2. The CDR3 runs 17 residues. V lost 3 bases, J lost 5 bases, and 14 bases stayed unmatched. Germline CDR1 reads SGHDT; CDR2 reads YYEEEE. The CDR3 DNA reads TGTGCCAGCAGCTCCCTAAGGAAGCGGGGGGCCTGGGAGACCCAGTACTTC. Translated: CASSSLRKRGAWETQYF.

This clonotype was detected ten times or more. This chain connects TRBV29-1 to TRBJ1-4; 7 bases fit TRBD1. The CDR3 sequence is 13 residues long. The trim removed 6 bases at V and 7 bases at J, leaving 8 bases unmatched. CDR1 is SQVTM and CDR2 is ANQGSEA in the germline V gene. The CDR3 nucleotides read TGCAGCGTGTTTCAGGGGGACGGTGAAAAACTGTTTTTT. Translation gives CSVFQGDGEKLFF.

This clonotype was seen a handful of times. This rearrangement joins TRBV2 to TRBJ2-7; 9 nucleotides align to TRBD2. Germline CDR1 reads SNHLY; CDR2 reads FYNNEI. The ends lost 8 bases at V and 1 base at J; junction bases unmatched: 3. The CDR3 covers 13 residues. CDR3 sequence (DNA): TGTGCCAGCCATCTAGCGGGGTCCTACGAGCAGTACTTC. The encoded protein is CASHLAGSYEQYF.